The clone carrying this T cell receptor beta chain was seen a handful of times. The sample originates from a study of identical twins. The CDR3 is 16 residues long. Germline V gene lookup returns CDR1 SGHVS and CDR2 FQNEAQ. Trimming removed 5 bases at V and 8 bases at J, with 22 bases between. Using its own MiXCR run on the 5' RACE reads, TCRdb lists one record per CDR3 protein. The sample lists more than 400,000 distinct CDR3 sequences, around 15% occurring once. These records were also assigned to another study, of yellow fever vaccine responses in identical twins.

The source of this sequence is a young woman in good health. The rearrangement joins TRBV7-8 to TRBJ2-1; D is tentatively TRBD1 or TRBD2 (5 bases each). The sequencing sample was made of CD4+ T cells sorted from blood. This chain's CDR3 is CASSPGPVRAFYEQFF. The DNA for the CDR3 is TGTGCCAGCAGCCCGGGGCCAGTGAGGGCATTTTATGAGCAGTTCTTC.